The 8 T cell receptor beta chains given below trace back to one sample, sequenced in a study of early T cells in non-severe SARS-CoV-2 infection. TCRdb ran MiXCR on the 5' RACE reads and lists one entry per CDR3 protein. In the table there are around 70,000 distinct CDR3 sequences, over 9% of which are singletons. Specimen: whole blood. The receptors come from an adult who was a healthcare worker with PCR-confirmed SARS-CoV-2 infection or an uninfected control (not recorded which).

The rearrangement links TRBV11-2 to TRBJ2-6; D unresolved. Germline CDR1 SGHAT, CDR2 FQNNGV. V was trimmed by 5 bases and J by 6 bases, leaving 17 bases between them. The CDR3 extends over 16 amino acids. CDR3 sequence reads: CASSTRTGPKANVLTF. In DNA, the CDR3 is TGTGCCAGCAGCACCCGGACCGGCCCGAAGGCCAACGTCCTGACTTTC.

This clonotype showed up just a few times. This sequence joins TRBV10-2 and TRBJ2-1; D unresolved. The germline CDR1 and CDR2 sequences are WSHSY and SAAADI. This CDR3 region has 11 residues. With 2 bases removed from V and 8 bases from J, the gap between germline ends came to 4 bases. Here the CDR3 DNA reads TGCGCCAGCAGTGAGGTCTATGAGCAGTTCTTC. The encoded protein is CASSEVYEQFF.

Remarks on this clonotype: Since the CDR3 does not end with the conserved phenylalanine or tryptophan, this likely comes from a read error. J is TRBJ2-1 and V is TRBV5-1, with D perhaps TRBD2 (5 bases). The V and J ends lost 4 bases and 1 base respectively, with 9 bases between them. Germline CDR1 is SGHRS and CDR2 is YFSETQ. CDR3 length: 14 amino acids. CDR3 loop: CASSPGWSYNEQFS. The CDR3 DNA follows: TGCGCCAGCAGCCCGGGGTGGTCCTACAATGAGCAGTTCTCC.

For the CDR3, the DNA is TGTGCCATAGCGGGACAGCGAAGCACAGATACGCAGTATTTT. Amino acid sequence: CAIAGQRSTDTQYF. The V call is TRBV10-3, the J call TRBJ2-3; D assignment may be TRBD1 or TRBD2 (7 bases each). This CDR3 is 14 amino acids long. The germline V and J ends were trimmed by 9 bases and 0 bases, with 13 bases remaining between them. The V gene's germline CDR1 is ENHRY and CDR2 SYGVKD.

This chain uses TRBV12-3 or TRBV12-4 with TRBJ2-6, with 7 bases identical to TRBD1. The CDR3 is 13 amino acids. With V trimmed by 11 bases and J by 0 bases, 1 base remained unmatched. The CDR3 loop reads CAAGGSGANVLTF. In DNA, the CDR3 is TGTGCCGCAGGGGGCTCTGGGGCCAACGTCCTGACTTTC.

This clonotype was detected ten times or more. The rearrangement joins TRBV6-5 to TRBJ2-3; possibly TRBD1 for D (5 bases). The germline gives CDR1 MNHEY, CDR2 SVGAGI. The CDR3 consists of 14 residues. V dropped 2 bases and J dropped 5 bases, with 11 bases sitting between them. The CDR3 DNA sequence: TGTGCCAGCAGTTACGAAGGGGCTAAAGATACGCAGTATTTT. Translation: CASSYEGAKDTQYF.

This clonotype was seen repeatedly, ten times or more. At one end the junction does not follow the germline gene, possibly because of a read error. The rearrangement links TRBV5-1 to TRBJ2-4; 14 bases match TRBD2. CDR1 is SGHRS, CDR2 YFSETQ, per germline. The CDR3 runs to 17 residues. The CDR3 region is CASSLGGLAGAQNIQYF. The CDR3 DNA sequence: TGCGCCAGCAGCTTGGGGGGACTAGCGGGAGCCCAAAACATTCAGTACTTC.

Many counts were recorded for this clonotype. The chain has TRBV2 and TRBJ2-7; perhaps TRBD1 as D (6 bases). The CDR3 runs to 12 residues. Trimming left V 7 bases short and J 3 bases short, with 10 bases between. From germline, CDR1 is SNHLY and CDR2 FYNNEI. The CDR3: CASTKDSYEQYF. The CDR3 bases are TGTGCCAGCACAAAGGACAGCTACGAGCAGTACTTC.